This T cell receptor beta chain was sequenced in a study of T cells after posttransplantation cyclophosphamide. Findings and limits, study-wide: TRB clonality was highly associated with recipient CMV seropositivity and reactivation. Later post-transplant blood repertoires were often dominated by donor CD8+ memory clones.

There are many counts of this clone. What it binds is unknown. Sequencing was performed with immunoSEQ multiplex PCR; in TCRdb, only in-frame clones are kept and a portion is missing. The sample was found to contain approximately 34,000 clones, and every one recurs. Trimming at V came to 5 bases and at J to 5 bases, leaving 7 bases not matched to a gene. The length of the CDR3 is 15 residues. From germline, CDR1 is MNHEY and CDR2 SVGAGI. The chain links TRBV6-5 to TRBJ2-1, with 9 bases matching TRBD1. The TCR originated in a woman between 45 and 60 years old in good health and a related stem cell transplant donor. Material for sequencing was PBMCs. The CDR3 is CASSPGTGFHNEQFF. CDR3 nucleotides: TGTGCCAGCAGTCCCGGGACAGGGTTTCACAATGAGCAGTTCTTC.